One sample yielded the 25 T cell receptor beta chains listed below, sequenced in a study of patients and donors after allogeneic stem cell transplantation. TCRdb used MiXCR to reprocess the RT-PCR reads, holding one entry per CDR3 protein. The data show roughly 960,000 distinct CDR3 sequences, about a sixth seen once. Sequenced material: blood, either unsorted or a sorted T cell fraction (not recorded which). These receptors were taken from a human donor who was either an allogeneic HSCT recipient or a stem cell or donor lymphocyte infusion donor (not recorded which). It is not recorded whose cells these are; they may come from a transplant donor.

The chain couples TRBV6-1 to TRBJ1-5; D is unclear. Germline values: CDR1 MNHNS, CDR2 SASEGT. This CDR3 region has 16 residues. Deletions cut 1 base from V and 4 bases from J, with 14 bases between. The CDR3: CASSEELNTANQPQHF. The CDR3 DNA sequence: TGTGCCAGCAGTGAAGAACTTAATACAGCAAATCAGCCCCAGCATTTT.

V and J are TRBV12-5 and TRBJ1-2, with 9 nucleotides matching TRBD1. Per germline, CDR1 LGHNT and CDR2 FRNRAP. The CDR3 is 17 residues long. V gave up 5 bases and J gave up 7 bases; unmatched junction bases: 17. CDR3 sequence reads: CASGPEPLTGGKGGYTF. CDR3 coding DNA: TGTGCTAGTGGTCCTGAGCCCCTGACAGGGGGTAAGGGTGGCTACACCTTC.

V and J are TRBV5-1 and TRBJ1-5; D gene uncertain. CDR1 is SGHRS and CDR2 is YFSETQ in the germline V gene. There are 15 residues in the CDR3. The ends were cut back, 0 bases at V and 4 bases at J, with 11 bases in the middle. The CDR3 region is CASSLDGSGNQPQHF. Here the CDR3 DNA reads TGCGCCAGCAGCTTGGACGGTTCGGGAAATCAGCCCCAGCATTTT.

This sequence joins TRBV7-6 and TRBJ2-1; a possible D gene is TRBD1 (6 bases). The CDR3 sequence is 14 residues long. V was trimmed by 5 bases and J by 5 bases, leaving 13 bases between them. Germline assignment: CDR1 SGHVS and CDR2 FNYEAQ. CDR3 region: CASSVWQGNNEQFF. CDR3 sequence (DNA): TGTGCCAGCAGCGTATGGCAGGGGAACAATGAGCAGTTCTTC.

The chain uses TRBV15 and TRBJ1-1; D possibly corresponds to TRBD1 (6 bases). The germline V and J ends were trimmed by 1 base and 10 bases, with 19 bases remaining between them. CDR3 size: 15 residues. CDR1 is LNHNV and CDR2 is YYDKDF in the germline V gene (reference sequence). CDR3 amino acids: CATSRGTDMNSGAFF. CDR3 bases: TGTGCCACCAGCAGAGGGACAGACATGAACTCGGGAGCTTTCTTT.

About this clonotype: This may come from a read error, since a much larger clone is one base off. The J gene is TRBJ1-1, the V gene TRBV6-2 or TRBV6-3; 10 bases line up with TRBD1. The CDR3 has 15 amino acids. Germline V gene sequence: CDR1 MNHEY, CDR2 SVGEGT. V lost 6 bases to trimming and J lost 0 bases; unmatched junction nucleotides: 4. This chain's CDR3 is CASRGQGFMNTEAFF. CDR3 sequence (DNA): TGTGCCAGCAGGGGACAGGGGTTCATGAACACTGAAGCTTTCTTT.

This rearrangement joins TRBV7-8 to TRBJ2-7; TRBD2 aligns across 8 bases. The CDR3 is 15 residues long. V lost 4 bases, J lost 0 bases, and 5 bases stayed unmatched. Germline lookup yields CDR1 SGHVS and CDR2 FQNEAQ. Written as DNA, the CDR3 is TGTGCCAGCAGCTCACTAGCGGTCACCTCCTACGAGCAGTACTTC. Its translation is CASSSLAVTSYEQYF.

The J gene is TRBJ2-6, the V gene TRBV9; 9 bases map to TRBD1. V shed 4 bases, J shed 0 bases, and the junction held 8 bases outside the gene matches. The CDR3 spans 18 residues. Germline CDR1 is SGDLS and CDR2 is YYNGEE. CDR3 nucleotides: TGTGCCAGCAGCACTCGGACAGGGGCTACCTCTGGGGCCAACGTCCTGACTTTC. This translates into CASSTRTGATSGANVLTF.

This clonotype came up a few times. The CDR3 region has the DNA TGTGCCAGCAGCTCCCTCCCACGACAGGGAATACTCGACGAGCAGTACTTC. This encodes CASSSLPRQGILDEQYF. The J gene is TRBJ2-7, the V gene TRBV11-2; 7 nucleotides align to TRBD1. Germline V lookup: CDR1 SGHAT, CDR2 FQNNGV. The CDR3 totals 17 residues. Trimming removed 4 bases from V and 5 bases from J; junction bases left unmatched: 17.

This clonotype showed up many times. The rearrangement uses TRBV12-3 or TRBV12-4 and TRBJ1-5, with TRBD1 identical over 9 bases. The ends lost 6 bases at V and 2 bases at J; junction bases unmatched: 2. The CDR3 loop spans 14 amino acids. The CDR3 sequence: CASSGTGRNQPQHF. The CDR3 DNA follows: TGTGCCAGCAGCGGGACAGGGCGCAATCAGCCCCAGCATTTT.

The chain uses TRBV5-1 and TRBJ2-2; tentative D call: TRBD1 (5 bases). CDR1 and CDR2 from the germline V gene are SGHRS and YFSETQ. The CDR3 runs 16 residues. Between the trimmed V and J ends, which lost 4 bases and 1 base, there was a span of 14 bases. As DNA, the CDR3 is TGCGCCAGCAGCCTTGACAGTCGCAAGAACACCGGGGAGCTGTTTTTT. This encodes CASSLDSRKNTGELFF.

This clonotype was observed a few times. The chain joins TRBV30 to TRBJ1-2; unclear D gene. The germline V gene encodes CDR1 GTSNPN and CDR2 SVGIG (reference sequence). The CDR3 covers 14 residues. Between the trimmed V and J ends, which lost 1 base and 4 bases, there was a span of 13 bases. The CDR3 sequence is CAWSAGEVSYGYTF. CDR3 nucleotide sequence: TGTGCCTGGAGTGCTGGGGAGGTGTCCTATGGCTACACCTTC. Combining the CDR3 with reference TRBV30 and TRBJ1-2 gives the whole variable domain SQTIHQWPATLVQPVGSPLSLECTVEGTSNPNLYWYRQAAGRGLQLLFYSVGIGQISSEVPQNLSASRPQDRQFILSSKKLLLSDSGFYLCAWSAGEVSYGYTFGSGTRLTVV.

This clonotype has ten or more counts. This chain's CDR3 is CASSLLTPQGTGELFF. In nucleotides, the CDR3 is TGTGCCAGCAGTTTATTGACCCCGCAGGGCACCGGGGAGCTGTTTTTT. This chain connects TRBV12-3 or TRBV12-4 to TRBJ2-2; tentative D call: TRBD1 (5 bases). With 2 bases removed from V and 4 bases from J, the gap between germline ends came to 14 bases. This CDR3 spans 16 amino acids.

This sequence joins TRBV4-2 and TRBJ1-2; 7 nucleotides match TRBD1. V shed 4 bases, J shed 4 bases, and the junction held 6 bases outside the gene matches. The CDR3 totals 14 residues. Germline lookup yields CDR1 LGHNA and CDR2 YNFKEQ. Here the CDR3 DNA reads TGTGCCAGCAGCCGACAGGGACAGTTCTATGGCTACACCTTC. The encoded protein is CASSRQGQFYGYTF.

This clonotype was recorded a few times. This chain joins TRBV2 and TRBJ2-2; tentatively, D is TRBD1 (6 bases). CDR1 and CDR2 from the germline V gene are SNHLY and FYNNEI. This CDR3 region has 15 residues. The V end lost 6 bases, the J end lost 1 base, and 12 bases lay between the germline ends. In DNA, the CDR3 is TGTGCCAGCAGCCCTACAGGGCAGAACACCGGGGAGCTGTTTTTT. Its translation: CASSPTGQNTGELFF.

This clonotype was detected only a few times. This chain joins TRBV4-3 and TRBJ1-6; D uncertain. Germline V CDR1 and CDR2: LGHNA, YSLEER. Deletions cut 1 base from V and 10 bases from J, with 14 bases between. This CDR3 is built from 15 residues. The CDR3 spells CASSQGRRTSSPLHF. The CDR3 bases are TGCGCCAGCAGCCAAGGACGGCGGACTTCCTCACCCCTCCACTTT.

The genes are TRBV5-1 and TRBJ1-6; 8 bases are a match to TRBD1. J was trimmed by 8 bases and V by 1 base; bases with no gene match: 2. This CDR3 spans 14 amino acids. In germline, CDR1 is SGHRS, CDR2 YFSETQ. The CDR3 region is CASSLQDRDSPLHF. CDR3 bases: TGCGCCAGCAGCTTGCAGGACAGGGATTCACCCCTCCACTTT.

This clonotype was observed at least ten times. V is TRBV20-1 and J is TRBJ1-2, with D perhaps matching TRBD1 (5 bases). CDR1 and CDR2 from the germline V gene are DFQATT and SNEGSKA (reference sequence). The CDR3 loop spans 13 amino acids. Between the trimmed V and J ends, which lost 4 bases and 4 bases, there was a span of 13 bases. CDR3 sequence reads: CSATRRRGYGYTF. CDR3 DNA sequence: TGCAGTGCTACCAGACGGAGGGGCTATGGCTACACCTTC.

This clonotype was detected only a few times. This chain links TRBV6-5 with TRBJ1-5; TRBD1 aligns across 9 bases. The CDR3 is made up of 16 amino acids. Germline CDR1 reads MNHEY; CDR2 reads SVGAGI. V shed 2 bases, J shed 2 bases, and the junction held 4 bases outside the gene matches. In DNA form, the CDR3 reads TGTGCCAGCAGTTACGGGGGACAGGGCGGCAATCAGCCCCAGCATTTT. The encoded protein is CASSYGGQGGNQPQHF.

The chain joins TRBV6-1 to TRBJ2-1; 12 nucleotides align to TRBD2. This CDR3 region has 15 residues. Trimming removed 6 bases from V and 5 bases from J; junction bases left unmatched: 5. Germline V CDR1 and CDR2: MNHNS, SASEGT. This chain's CDR3 is CASRQLAGGDNEQFF. As DNA, the CDR3 is TGTGCCAGCAGGCAACTAGCGGGAGGAGACAATGAGCAGTTCTTC.

The sample holds a few counts of this clonotype. V is TRBV29-1 and J is TRBJ1-2; 7 bases fit TRBD1. The V and J ends lost 7 bases and 7 bases, in that order; junction bases with no gene match: 9. Germline V gives CDR1 SQVTM, CDR2 ANQGSEA. The CDR3 extends over 12 amino acids. CDR3 DNA sequence: TGCAGCGCCCCGGGGACAGTGGGTGGCTACACCTTC. Amino acid sequence: CSAPGTVGGYTF.

This clonotype appeared a few times. The chain joins TRBV13 to TRBJ2-3, with a tentative D call TRBD2 (6 bases). Trimming pared 4 bases from V and 3 bases from J, leaving 17 bases between. The CDR3 is 16 amino acids. Germline CDR1 is PRHDT and CDR2 is FYEKMQ (reference sequence). The CDR3 bases are TGTGCCAGCAGCTGGCCCCCCGGGGCGGGGACAGATACGCAGTATTTT. Its protein is CASSWPPGAGTDTQYF.

This clonotype has at least ten counts. The genes are TRBV12-3 or TRBV12-4 and TRBJ1-1; no firm D call. The CDR3 sequence is 11 residues long. V lost 6 bases and J 11 bases, leaving 13 bases between the germline ends. The CDR3 reads CASSRSPMAFF. Here the CDR3 DNA reads TGTGCCAGCAGCCGTAGTCCAATGGCTTTCTTT.

This clonotype was observed at least ten times. This chain links TRBV12-3 or TRBV12-4 with TRBJ2-1; 7 nucleotides agree with TRBD2. This CDR3 has 14 amino acids. Losses at the gene ends were 3 bases for V and 6 bases for J; bases not matched to a gene: 5. CDR3 DNA: TGTGCCAGCAGTTTGGGGCGGGGGAGCAATGAGCAGTTCTTC. It codes for CASSLGRGSNEQFF.

The chain employs TRBV5-1 and TRBJ1-6; D is unresolved. CDR1 and CDR2 (germline): SGHRS, YFSETQ. The CDR3 is 12 amino acids. V lost 4 bases to trimming and J lost 11 bases, with 10 bases between them. CDR3 sequence: CASSPDGAPLHF. CDR3 nucleotide sequence: TGCGCCAGCAGCCCCGATGGGGCACCCCTCCACTTT.